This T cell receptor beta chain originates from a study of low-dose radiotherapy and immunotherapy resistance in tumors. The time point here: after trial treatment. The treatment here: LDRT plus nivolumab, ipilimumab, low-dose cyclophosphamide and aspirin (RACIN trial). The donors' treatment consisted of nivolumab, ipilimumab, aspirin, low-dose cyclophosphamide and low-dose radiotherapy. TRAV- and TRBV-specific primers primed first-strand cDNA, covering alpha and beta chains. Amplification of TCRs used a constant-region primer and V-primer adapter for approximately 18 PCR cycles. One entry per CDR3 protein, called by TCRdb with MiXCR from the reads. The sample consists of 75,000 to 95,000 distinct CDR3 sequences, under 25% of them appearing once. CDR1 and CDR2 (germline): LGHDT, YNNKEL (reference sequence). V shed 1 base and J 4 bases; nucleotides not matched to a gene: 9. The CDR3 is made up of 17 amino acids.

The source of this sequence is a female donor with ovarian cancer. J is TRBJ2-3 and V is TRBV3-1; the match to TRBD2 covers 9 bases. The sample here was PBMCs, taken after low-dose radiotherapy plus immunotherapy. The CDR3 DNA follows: TGTGCCAGCAGCCAAGGGGGGGGCGGGGGGGTGTCAGATACGCAGTATTTT. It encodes CASSQGGGGGVSDTQYF.